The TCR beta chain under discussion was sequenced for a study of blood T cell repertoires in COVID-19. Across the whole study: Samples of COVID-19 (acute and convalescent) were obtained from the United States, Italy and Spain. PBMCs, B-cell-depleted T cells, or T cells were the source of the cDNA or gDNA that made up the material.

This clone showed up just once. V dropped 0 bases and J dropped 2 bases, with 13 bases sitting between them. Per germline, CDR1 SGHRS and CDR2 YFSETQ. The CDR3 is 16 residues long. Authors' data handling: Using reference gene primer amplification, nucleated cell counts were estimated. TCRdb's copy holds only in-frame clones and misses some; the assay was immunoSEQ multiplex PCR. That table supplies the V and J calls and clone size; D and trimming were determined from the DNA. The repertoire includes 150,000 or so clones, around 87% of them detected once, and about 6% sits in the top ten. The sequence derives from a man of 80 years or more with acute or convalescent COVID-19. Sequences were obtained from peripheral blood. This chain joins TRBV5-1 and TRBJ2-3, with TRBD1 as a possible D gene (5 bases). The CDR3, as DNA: TGCGCCAGCAGCTTGGGAAGGGGTGGCCCCACAGATACGCAGTATTTT. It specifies CASSLGRGGPTDTQYF.